One sample yielded the 5 T cell receptor beta chains listed below, sequenced in a study of cytomegalovirus exposure and HLA in healthy donors. 60 Vbeta and 13 Jbeta primers were used in PCR. TCRdb's table, derived via immunoSEQ multiplex PCR, lists solely in-frame clones and lacks some. The table records about 120,000 clones, 60% to 70% of them present only once. Input material: PBMCs. The receptors originated from a middle-aged woman in good health and CMV-seropositive.

The chain employs TRBV11-1 and TRBJ2-1; perhaps TRBD2 as D (6 bases). Germline V gene sequence: CDR1 SGHAT, CDR2 FQDESV (reference sequence). V gave up 2 bases and J gave up 9 bases, with 20 bases separating them. The CDR3 covers 16 residues. This chain's CDR3 is CASSLRGPTSSGEQFF. The DNA of the CDR3 is TGTGCCAGCAGCTTACGGGGTCCGACTAGTAGTGGTGAGCAGTTCTTC.

This chain uses TRBV5-1 with TRBJ2-2; D perhaps matches TRBD1 (7 bases). Germline CDR1 and CDR2: SGHRS and YFSETQ. The V and J ends lost 5 bases and 6 bases respectively, with 17 bases between them. The CDR3 runs to 15 residues. CDR3: CASRWSRGAAGELFF. The DNA for the CDR3 is TGCGCCAGCAGGTGGAGCAGGGGGGCGGCCGGGGAGCTGTTTTTT.

The chain employs TRBV18 and TRBJ1-3, with D uncertain. Germline CDR1 is KGHSH and CDR2 is LQKENI. The CDR3 runs 16 residues. Trimming took 3 bases from V and 0 from J, leaving 12 bases between them. The CDR3 protein is CASSPSGVNSGNTIYF. CDR3 coding DNA: TGTGCCAGCTCACCCTCCGGGGTCAACTCTGGAAACACCATATATTTT. The whole variable domain, remainder taken from reference TRBV18 and TRBJ1-3, is NAGVMQNPRHLVRRRGQEARLRCSPMKGHSHVYWYRQLPEEGLKFMVYLQKENIIDESGMPKERFSAEFPKEGPSILRIQQVVRGDSAAYFCASSPSGVNSGNTIYFGEGSWLTVV.

This clone was detected once. This sequence joins TRBV28 and TRBJ2-7, with D perhaps TRBD2 (6 bases). The V and J ends lost 2 bases and 0 bases respectively, with 17 bases between them. Per the germline V gene, CDR1 is MDHEN and CDR2 is SYDVKM. The CDR3 is made up of 17 amino acids. CDR3 loop: CASSLPEFSGSSYEQYF. CDR3 bases: TGTGCCAGCAGTTTACCGGAGTTTAGCGGATCCTCCTACGAGCAGTACTTC.

V and J are TRBV5-1 and TRBJ2-1; the D is unclear. CDR1 is SGHRS and CDR2 is YFSETQ in the germline V gene. The V end lost 2 bases, the J end lost 9 bases, and 15 bases lay between the germline ends. This CDR3 contains 14 residues. The CDR3 loop is CASSFDANSPEQFF. CDR3 bases: TGCGCCAGCAGCTTCGACGCCAACAGTCCTGAGCAGTTCTTC.